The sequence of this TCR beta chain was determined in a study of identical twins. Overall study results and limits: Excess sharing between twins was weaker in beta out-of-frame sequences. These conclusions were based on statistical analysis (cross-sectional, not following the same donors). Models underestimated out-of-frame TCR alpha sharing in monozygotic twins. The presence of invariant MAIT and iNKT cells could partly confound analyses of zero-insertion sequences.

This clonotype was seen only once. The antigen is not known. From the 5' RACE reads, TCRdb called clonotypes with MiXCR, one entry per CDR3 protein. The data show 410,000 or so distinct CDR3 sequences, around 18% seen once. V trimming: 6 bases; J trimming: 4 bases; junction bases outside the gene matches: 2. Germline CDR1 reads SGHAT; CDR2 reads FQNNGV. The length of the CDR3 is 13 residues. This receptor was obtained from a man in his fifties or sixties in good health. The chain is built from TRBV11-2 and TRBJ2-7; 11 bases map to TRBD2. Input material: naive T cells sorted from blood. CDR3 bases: TGTGCCAGCAGGAGACTAGCGGGATACGAGCAGTACTTC. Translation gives CASRRLAGYEQYF. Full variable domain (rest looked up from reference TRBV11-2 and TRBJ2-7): EAGVAQSPRYKIIEKRQSVAFWCNPISGHATLYWYQQILGQGPKLLIQFQNNGVVDDSQLPKDRFSAERLKGVDSTLKIQPAKLEDSAVYLCASRRLAGYEQYFGPGTRLTVT.